These 9 T cell receptor beta chains came from one sample sequenced in a study of OX40 agonist ivuxolimab in advanced cancers. TCRdb's copy holds only in-frame clones and misses some; the assay was immunoSEQ multiplex PCR. The data show more than 50,000 clones, more than 75% seen once. Sequenced material: CD4+ or CD8+ T cells sorted from blood, taken in a trial of the OX40 agonist ivuxolimab. The receptors here all came from an adult with an advanced solid tumor such as melanoma, head and neck, liver or kidney cancer.

The chain carries TRBV5-1 and TRBJ1-6; the match to TRBD1 covers 7 bases. This CDR3 is built from 16 residues. V lost 2 bases, J lost 4 bases, and 6 bases stayed unmatched. Germline V lookup: CDR1 SGHRS, CDR2 YFSETQ. CDR3 region: CASSLGQARYNSPLHF. The CDR3 DNA follows: TGCGCCAGCAGCTTAGGACAGGCTCGGTATAATTCACCCCTCCACTTT.

The chain joins TRBV7-3 to TRBJ2-1; D call uncertain. The CDR3 runs 13 residues. CDR1 and CDR2 from the germline V gene are SGHTA and FQGTGA. Trimming took off 4 bases at V and 10 bases at J, with 14 bases between the two ends. The DNA of the CDR3 is TGTGCCAGCAGCTCCCGGGCCCCGAGAGAGCAGTTCTTC. This encodes CASSSRAPREQFF.

V usage is TRBV5-1 and J usage is TRBJ2-2; a weak D match, TRBD1 (5 bases). Germline CDR1 SGHRS, CDR2 YFSETQ. With 3 bases removed from V and 3 bases from J, the gap between germline ends came to 15 bases. The CDR3 spans 16 residues. CDR3 nucleotides: TGCGCCAGCAGCTCGTACACTCAGGGATACACCGGGGAGCTGTTTTTT. Its translation is CASSSYTQGYTGELFF.

This clone was detected a few times. Written as DNA, the CDR3 is TGCGCCAGCGGGGACACTATGAACACTGAAGCTTTCTTT. This sequence encodes CASGDTMNTEAFF. J is TRBJ1-1 and V is TRBV5-1; maybe TRBD1 (6 bases). V gave up 7 bases and J gave up 0 bases, with 10 bases separating them. This CDR3 spans 13 amino acids. Germline-derived CDR1 and CDR2 are SGHRS and YFSETQ.

The genes are TRBV19 and TRBJ1-5; D unclear. V lost 4 bases and J lost 2, with 15 bases in between. In germline, CDR1 is LNHDA, CDR2 SQIVND (reference sequence). The CDR3 has 16 amino acids. CDR3 region: CASSSLDFWGNQPQHF. CDR3 DNA: TGTGCCAGTAGTAGCCTTGACTTCTGGGGCAATCAGCCCCAGCATTTT.

The chain links TRBV7-9 to TRBJ1-6; 9 positions agree with TRBD1. The CDR3 sequence is 15 residues long. CDR1 SEHNR and CDR2 FQNEAQ come from the germline V gene (reference sequence). V lost 2 bases, J lost 9 bases, and 5 bases stayed unmatched. CDR3 nucleotides: TGTGCCAGCAGCTTATCCGGGACAGGGTCTTCACCCCTCCACTTT. Encoded protein: CASSLSGTGSSPLHF.

About this clone: Other DNA sequences in the sample encode the same CDR3. The rearrangement links TRBV19 to TRBJ1-1; D may be TRBD1 (5 bases). With 6 bases removed from V and 3 bases from J, the gap between germline ends came to 11 bases. This CDR3 is built from 13 residues. Looked up from germline, CDR1 is LNHDA and CDR2 is SQIVND (reference sequence). CDR3 residues: CASRAQGDTEAFF. The CDR3 DNA sequence: TGTGCCAGTAGGGCCCAGGGCGACACTGAAGCTTTCTTT. Complete variable domain (other parts from reference TRBV19 and TRBJ1-1): DGGITQSPKYLFRKEGQNVTLSCEQNLNHDAMYWYRQDPGQGLRLIYYSQIVNDFQKGDIAEGYSVSREKKESFPLTVTSAQKNPTAFYLCASRAQGDTEAFFGQGTRLTVV.

The chain joins TRBV5-6 to TRBJ2-1; 12 bases fit TRBD2. The V segment lost 2 bases and the J segment 10 bases; nucleotides outside the gene matches: 16. The CDR3 is 18 residues long. Per the germline V gene, CDR1 is SGHDT and CDR2 is YYEEEE. The CDR3 DNA reads TGTGCCAGCAGCTTCTCCTCCCGACTAGCGGGAGTTTTGGGGGAGCAGTTCTTC. This gives the protein CASSFSSRLAGVLGEQFF.

This chain connects TRBV2 to TRBJ2-3; 7 bases fit TRBD1. J was trimmed by 0 bases and V by 6 bases; bases with no gene match: 3. Germline assignment: CDR1 SNHLY and CDR2 FYNNEI. The CDR3 spans 14 residues. The CDR3 loop is CASRRTGSTDTQYF. CDR3 in DNA: TGTGCCAGCAGGAGGACAGGAAGCACAGATACGCAGTATTTT.